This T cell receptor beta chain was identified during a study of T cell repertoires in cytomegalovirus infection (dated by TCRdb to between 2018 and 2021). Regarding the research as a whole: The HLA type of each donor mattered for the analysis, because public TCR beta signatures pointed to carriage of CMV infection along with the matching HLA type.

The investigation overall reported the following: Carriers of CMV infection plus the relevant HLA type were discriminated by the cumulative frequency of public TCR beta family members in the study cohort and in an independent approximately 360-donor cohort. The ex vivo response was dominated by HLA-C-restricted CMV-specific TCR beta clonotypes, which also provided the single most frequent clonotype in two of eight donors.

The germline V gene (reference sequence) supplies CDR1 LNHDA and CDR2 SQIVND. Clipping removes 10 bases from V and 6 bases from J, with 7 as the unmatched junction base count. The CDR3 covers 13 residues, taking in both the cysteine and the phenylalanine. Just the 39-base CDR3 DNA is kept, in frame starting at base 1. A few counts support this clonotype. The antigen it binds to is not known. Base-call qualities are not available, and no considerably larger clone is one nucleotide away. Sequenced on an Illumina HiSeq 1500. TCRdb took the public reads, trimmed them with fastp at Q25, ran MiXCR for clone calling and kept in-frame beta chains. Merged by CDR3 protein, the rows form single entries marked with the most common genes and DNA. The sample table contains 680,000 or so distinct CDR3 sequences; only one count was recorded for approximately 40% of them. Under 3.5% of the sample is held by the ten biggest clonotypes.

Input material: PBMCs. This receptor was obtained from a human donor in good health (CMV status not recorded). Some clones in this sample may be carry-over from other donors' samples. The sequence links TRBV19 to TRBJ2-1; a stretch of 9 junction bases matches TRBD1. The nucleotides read TGTGCCACCCGGGGGACAGGGCCCAATGAGCAGTTCTTC. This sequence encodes CATRGTGPNEQFF.